The 19 T cell receptor beta chains below all came from one sample that was sequenced in a study of cytomegalovirus exposure and HLA in healthy donors. Some clones are missing from TCRdb's copy, which holds only in-frame ones; the method was immunoSEQ multiplex PCR. The sample contains roughly 190,000 clones, around 86% of which appear only once. The sequenced sample was PBMCs. The receptors stem from a man aged 30 to 39 in good health and CMV-seropositive.

V gene TRBV5-6 combines with J gene TRBJ2-5; TRBD2 matches at 7 bases. CDR1 and CDR2 (germline): SGHDT, YYEEEE. V dropped 0 bases and J dropped 5; count of bases not matched to a gene: 4. The CDR3 loop spans 14 amino acids. CDR3 region: CASSLGAGRETQYF. The CDR3 DNA reads TGTGCCAGCAGCTTGGGAGCGGGGAGGGAGACCCAGTACTTC.

The chain's CDR3 is CASSIGANNSPLHF. The DNA of the CDR3 is TGTGCCAGTAGTATTGGGGCTAATAATTCACCCCTCCACTTT. The chain couples TRBV19 to TRBJ1-6; D might be TRBD1 (5 bases). Germline CDR1 reads LNHDA; CDR2 reads SQIVND (reference sequence). Between the trimmed V and J ends, which lost 3 bases and 5 bases, there was a span of 8 bases. This CDR3 contains 14 residues.

This chain connects TRBV5-1 to TRBJ2-7, with 10 nucleotides matching TRBD1. Germline V gene lookup returns CDR1 SGHRS and CDR2 YFSETQ. J lost 6 bases, V lost 2 bases, and 11 bases had no gene match. CDR3 length equals 16 residues. The chain's CDR3 is CASSFVVPGQGSEQYF. For the CDR3, the DNA is TGCGCCAGCAGCTTCGTCGTCCCGGGACAGGGGAGCGAGCAGTACTTC. Full variable domain (remainder filled in from reference TRBV5-1 and TRBJ2-7): KAGVTQTPRYLIKTRGQQVTLSCSPISGHRSVSWYQQTPGQGLQFLFEYFSETQRNKGNFPGRFSGRQFSNSRSEMNVSTLELGDSALYLCASSFVVPGQGSEQYFGPGTRLTVT.

The CDR3 here is CASSPDRGVSEPQHF. Here the CDR3 DNA reads TGTGCCAGCAGTCCCGACAGGGGGGTCTCGGAGCCCCAGCATTTT. The rearrangement joins TRBV2 to TRBJ1-5; 9 bases are shared with TRBD1. The V gene end was trimmed by 5 bases and the J gene end by 8 bases; junction bases not matched to a gene: 10. Germline V gene sequence: CDR1 SNHLY, CDR2 FYNNEI. The CDR3 spans 15 residues.

V is TRBV4-1 and J is TRBJ2-7; D possibly corresponds to TRBD1 (6 bases). CDR3 length equals 15 residues. Trimming cost V 4 bases and J 4 bases, with 17 bases left between them. Germline V lookup: CDR1 MGHRA, CDR2 YSYEKL. CDR3 sequence reads: CASSPAQGSIYEQYF. The DNA of the CDR3 is TGCGCCAGCAGCCCTGCACAGGGAAGCATTTACGAGCAGTACTTC.

V is TRBV13 and J is TRBJ2-3; 7 bases line up with TRBD1. V lost 2 bases, J lost 0 bases, and 5 bases stayed unmatched. Looked up from germline, CDR1 is PRHDT and CDR2 is FYEKMQ (reference sequence). CDR3 size: 16 residues. The DNA for the CDR3 is TGTGCCAGCAGCTTACCACACAGGGGTAGCACAGATACGCAGTATTTT. Residues: CASSLPHRGSTDTQYF.

The chain uses TRBV12-5 and TRBJ2-1; TRBD1 is a possible D gene (6 bases). CDR1 is LGHNT, CDR2 FRNRAP, per germline. This CDR3 region has 17 residues. Trimming shortened V by 0 bases and J by 5 bases, and 17 bases separated the two germline ends. The CDR3 coding sequence is TGTGCTAGTGGTTTGGTACTGAGGGGGACGGAAGACAATGAGCAGTTCTTC. It specifies CASGLVLRGTEDNEQFF.

This rearrangement joins TRBV4-1 to TRBJ2-6; D is uncertain. Per germline, CDR1 MGHRA and CDR2 YSYEKL. The CDR3 has 14 residues. V was clipped by 7 bases and J by 4 bases, with 11 bases between them. CDR3 sequence (DNA): TGCGCCAGCACCCCGCTGGGGGGGGCCAACGTCCTGACTTTC. Translating it yields CASTPLGGANVLTF.

The gene calls are TRBV7-6 and TRBJ1-6; D is unresolved. Trimming removed 3 bases at V and 8 bases at J, with 14 bases between. CDR1 SGHVS and CDR2 FNYEAQ come from the germline V gene. The CDR3 loop spans 15 amino acids. The DNA of the CDR3 is TGTGCCAGCAGCTTCACTCTTGTCGAGGATTCACCCCTCCACTTT. It yields the protein CASSFTLVEDSPLHF.

The chain recombines TRBV6-1 with TRBJ1-2, with TRBD1 as a possible D gene (6 bases). Germline values: CDR1 MNHNS, CDR2 SASEGT. V was pared by 6 bases and J by 4 bases, with 18 bases between. There are 15 residues in the CDR3. CDR3 DNA: TGTGCCAGCAGCCTAGGGGACACAATGGCCTATGGCTACACCTTC. Translation: CASSLGDTMAYGYTF.

This clone was picked up one time. The chain couples TRBV7-3 to TRBJ2-2; D might be TRBD1 or TRBD2, each matching 5 bases. The CDR3 is 11 amino acids. CDR1 is SGHTA, CDR2 FQGTGA, per germline. The V and J ends lost 5 bases and 9 bases respectively, with 7 bases between them. This chain's CDR3 is CASSPGRELFF. For the CDR3, the DNA is TGTGCCAGCAGCCCGGGACGGGAGCTGTTTTTT.

The V gene is TRBV30, the J gene TRBJ2-1; 7 bases match TRBD2. In germline, CDR1 is GTSNPN, CDR2 SVGIG (reference sequence). CDR3 length: 14 amino acids. V lost 5 bases to trimming and J lost 0 bases; unmatched junction nucleotides: 4. The DNA of the CDR3 is TGTGCCTGGGCAGCGGGGCTCTCCTACAATGAGCAGTTCTTC. Protein: CAWAAGLSYNEQFF. Full variable domain (remainder filled in from reference TRBV30 and TRBJ2-1): SQTIHQWPATLVQPVGSPLSLECTVEGTSNPNLYWYRQAAGRGLQLLFYSVGIGQISSEVPQNLSASRPQDRQFILSSKKLLLSDSGFYLCAWAAGLSYNEQFFGPGTRLTVL.

The chain carries TRBV11-2 and TRBJ1-5; D is unclear. V was pared by 1 base and J by 6 bases, with 10 bases between. From germline, CDR1 is SGHAT and CDR2 FQNNGV. This CDR3 spans 14 amino acids. This CDR3 reads CASSLGREGQPQHF. The DNA of the CDR3 is TGTGCCAGCAGCTTAGGCCGAGAGGGTCAGCCCCAGCATTTT.

This sequence joins TRBV5-1 and TRBJ2-2, with D perhaps assigned TRBD1 or TRBD2 (5 bases each). CDR3 length: 16 residues. Trimming took off 1 base at V and 3 bases at J, with 13 bases between the two ends. Germline values: CDR1 SGHRS, CDR2 YFSETQ. As DNA, the CDR3 is TGCGCCAGCAGCTTGTATGGGGGAGAGGACACCGGGGAGCTGTTTTTT. This gives the protein CASSLYGGEDTGELFF.

This chain connects TRBV28 to TRBJ2-7; D could derive from TRBD1 or TRBD2 (5 bases each). Deletions cut 3 bases from V and 6 bases from J, with 12 bases between. Looked up from germline, CDR1 is MDHEN and CDR2 is SYDVKM. The CDR3 totals 13 residues. CDR3 sequence: CASSFGRGREQYF. In DNA, the CDR3 is TGTGCCAGCAGTTTCGGACGGGGACGCGAGCAGTACTTC.

The genes are TRBV5-1 and TRBJ1-4, with 7 bases fitting TRBD1. The trim removed 4 bases at V and 8 bases at J, leaving 5 bases unmatched. From germline, CDR1 is SGHRS and CDR2 YFSETQ. The CDR3 consists of 13 residues. The CDR3 DNA is TGCGCCAGCAGCACAAGGGACAGCGAAAAACTGTTTTTT. It specifies CASSTRDSEKLFF.

The chain has TRBV30 and TRBJ2-5; D perhaps matches TRBD1 (6 bases). Germline CDR1 reads GTSNPN; CDR2 reads SVGIG (reference sequence). V gave up 0 bases and J gave up 2 bases, with 16 bases separating them. The CDR3 runs 16 residues. The DNA for the CDR3 is TGTGCCTGGAGTGTGGAACAGGGACAAGGGCAAGAGACCCAGTACTTC. It codes for CAWSVEQGQGQETQYF.

This clone was found a few times. The chain couples TRBV7-2 to TRBJ1-6; D unclear. V was cut by 1 base and J by 9 bases, with 7 bases left in between. Germline CDR1 and CDR2: SGHTA and FQGNSA. The CDR3 sequence is 13 residues long. The DNA for the CDR3 is TGTGCCAGCAGCTTAGAATTAGGTTCACCCCTCCACTTT. This encodes CASSLELGSPLHF.

V usage is TRBV9 and J usage is TRBJ2-7; possibly TRBD1 for D (5 bases). The V and J ends lost 3 bases and 1 base respectively, with 14 bases between them. In germline, CDR1 is SGDLS, CDR2 YYNGEE. The CDR3 is 15 residues long. The CDR3 protein is CASSAREGVSYEQYF. In nucleotides, the CDR3 is TGTGCCAGCAGCGCCCGCGAAGGGGTTTCCTACGAGCAGTACTTC.